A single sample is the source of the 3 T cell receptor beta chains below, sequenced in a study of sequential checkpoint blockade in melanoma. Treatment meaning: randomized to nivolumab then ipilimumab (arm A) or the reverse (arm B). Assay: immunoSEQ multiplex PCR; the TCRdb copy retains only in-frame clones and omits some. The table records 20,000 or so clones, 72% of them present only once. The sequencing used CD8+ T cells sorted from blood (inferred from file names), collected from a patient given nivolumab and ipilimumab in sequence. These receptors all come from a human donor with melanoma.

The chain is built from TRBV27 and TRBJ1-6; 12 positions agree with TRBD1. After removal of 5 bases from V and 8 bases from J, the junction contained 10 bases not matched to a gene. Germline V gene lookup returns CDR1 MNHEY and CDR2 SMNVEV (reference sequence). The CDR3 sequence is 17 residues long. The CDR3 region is CASSGDRDRGRHSPLHF. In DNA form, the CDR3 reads TGTGCCAGCAGTGGCGACCGGGACAGGGGGCGTCATTCACCCCTCCACTTT.

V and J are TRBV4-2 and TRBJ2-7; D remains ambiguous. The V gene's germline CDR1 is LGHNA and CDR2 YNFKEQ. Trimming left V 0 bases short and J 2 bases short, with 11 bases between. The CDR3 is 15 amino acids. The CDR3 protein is CASSQEGHSTYEQYF. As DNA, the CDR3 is TGTGCCAGCAGCCAAGAAGGCCACAGCACCTACGAGCAGTACTTC.

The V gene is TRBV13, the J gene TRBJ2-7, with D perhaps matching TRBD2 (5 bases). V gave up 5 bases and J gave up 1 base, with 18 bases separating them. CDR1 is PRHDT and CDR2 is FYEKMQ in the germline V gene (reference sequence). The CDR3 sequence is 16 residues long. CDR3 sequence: CASSPQMGERSYEQYF. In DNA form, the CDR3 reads TGTGCCAGCAGCCCCCAAATGGGAGAACGGTCCTACGAGCAGTACTTC.